This T cell receptor (beta chain) was obtained from a study of blood T cell repertoires in COVID-19. About the research overall: Material from acute and convalescent COVID-19 was sourced from the United States, Italy and Spain. PBMCs, B-cell-depleted T cells, or T cells were the source of the cDNA or gDNA that made up the material.

The germline V gene encodes CDR1 KGHSH and CDR2 LQKENI. CDR3 length equals 16 residues. The V end was cut by 0 bases, the J end by 3 bases, with 15 bases between. Original analysis: Amplification of reference gene primers provided the estimated nucleated cell counts. The assay was immunoSEQ multiplex PCR, and TCRdb's table has in-frame clones only and misses some. V, J and clone size derive from that table, while D and trimming were established from the DNA sequence. Among 220,000 or so clones, just under 85% were seen once, and the ten largest hold approximately 1.9%. Sequencing was performed on peripheral blood. The chain has TRBV18 and TRBJ2-7; no reliable D call. The TCR was taken from a woman aged 80 or over with acute or convalescent COVID-19. The DNA for the CDR3 is TGTGCCAGCTCACCACCTGGGTCCCCTAGAGGCTACGAGCAGTACTTC. It encodes CASSPPGSPRGYEQYF. The complete variable domain, with remaining parts taken from reference TRBV18 and TRBJ2-7, reads NAGVMQNPRHLVRRRGQEARLRCSPMKGHSHVYWYRQLPEEGLKFMVYLQKENIIDESGMPKERFSAEFPKEGPSILRIQQVVRGDSAAYFCASSPPGSPRGYEQYFGPGTRLTVT.